This T cell receptor (beta chain) comes out of a study of blood T cells in healthy people across ages. Study background: Template switching recovered approximately one barcoded beta molecule for every two T cells. Study results and limitations: Among T cells, TCR beta diversity per million cells dropped roughly linearly as age rose.

About this clonotype itself: Its antigen is not known.

The CDR3 is made up of 14 amino acids. Germline loops: CDR1 SGHAT, CDR2 FQNNGV. Primers used in a second PCR of about 7 to 12 cycles were a sample-barcoded 5' primer and a J-beta primer mix. TCRdb re-analysed the 5' RACE reads in MiXCR, keeping a single row per CDR3 protein. The sample gives 950,000 to 1,200,000 distinct CDR3 sequences, less than 45% of which show up once; roughly 13% is in the top ten. The specimen sequenced was blood. V gene TRBV11-2 combines with J gene TRBJ2-4; D ambiguous. TRBJ2-7 explains the end of the DNA better; the J call may be wrong. This clonotype originated in a man between 18 and 29 years old in good health. The CDR3 DNA sequence: TGTGCCAGCAGCTCATCGTGGGTCTCCTACGAGCAGTACTTC. Amino acids: CASSSSWVSYEQYF.